The entry below describes one T cell receptor (beta chain). What it binds is unknown. The data derive from a study of shared clonotypes between healthy human individuals. For the study at large: Participating donors consisted of two women and a few men aged 18 to 49. Each donor's CD4 naive and CD4 memory cells filled three plates apiece, CD8 naive two, and CD8 memory one. Study-wide findings and caveats: Sharing across four donors was seen in 4% to 6.5% of naive CD4 clonotypes.

The CDR3 length is 16 residues. J was trimmed by 4 bases and V by 4 bases; bases with no gene match: 6. The germline V gene has CDR1 SGHDN and CDR2 FVKESK. Naive CD8 cells lacked CD45RO and underwent positive selection for CCR7, leaving out terminally differentiated effector memory CD45RA+ cells. Adult donors, all healthy and HIV-negative, had no recent acute infections or vaccinations. The data were produced by immunoSEQ multiplex PCR, yet TCRdb's version contains in-frame clones alone and is incomplete. This repertoire shows approximately 600,000 clones, roughly 95% found once; its top ten account for about 0.11%.

The sequenced sample consisted of naive CD8+ T cells sorted from blood. The TCR comes from a woman aged 30 to 39 in good health. The V call is TRBV14, the J call TRBJ2-1; 11 positions match TRBD1. The CDR3 sequence: CASSPIRDRGYNEQFF. CDR3 nucleotides: TGTGCCAGCAGCCCAATCCGGGACAGGGGGTACAATGAGCAGTTCTTC.